The clone carrying this T cell receptor beta chain was found a few times. Its matching antigen is unknown. This entry belongs to a study of vaccination and CD4 T cells after COVID-19. Study as a whole: Two of the convalescents were Hispanic, and the group consisted of six males and four females. Convalescent patients gave post-COVID blood a median about 100 days post-diagnosis, range 35 to 161.

Germline V gene data show CDR1 as LNHDA and CDR2 as SQIVND (reference sequence). The CDR3 length is 12 residues. Germline trimming cut 8 bases from V and 8 bases from J; bases unmatched to any gene: 5. The assay that was used to sequence DNA from cultured CD4+ T cells was the Oncomine TCR Beta short-read assay. TCRdb re-derived calls from the PCR reads in MiXCR, one entry per CDR3 protein. The table has fewer than 6,500 distinct CDR3 sequences, about 28% seen once. Treatment here: roughly 11-day PBMC culture with coronavirus spike peptide pools or control peptides (ViraFEST assay). According to the study, CD4+ T cells from the unexposed donor were gathered ahead of the COVID-19 pandemic (2011-2018).

The TCR was taken from a human donor in good health. The chain links TRBV19 to TRBJ1-2, with 10 bases fitting TRBD1. Sequenced material: CD4+ T cells from blood, cultured in vitro. The CDR3, as DNA: TGTGCCAGTCTTGGACAGGGGGGCGGCTACACCTTC. Its translation is CASLGQGGGYTF.